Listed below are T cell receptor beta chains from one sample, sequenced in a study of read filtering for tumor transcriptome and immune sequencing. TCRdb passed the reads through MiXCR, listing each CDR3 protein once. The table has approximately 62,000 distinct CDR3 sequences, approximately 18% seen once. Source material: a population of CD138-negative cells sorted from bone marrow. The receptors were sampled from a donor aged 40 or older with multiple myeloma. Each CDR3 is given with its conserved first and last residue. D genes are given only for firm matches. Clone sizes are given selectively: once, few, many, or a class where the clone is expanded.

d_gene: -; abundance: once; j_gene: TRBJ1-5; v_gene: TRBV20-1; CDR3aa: CSTQGRGCNQPQHF; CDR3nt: TGCAGTACCCAGGGACGGGGGTGCAATCAGCCCCAGCATTTT
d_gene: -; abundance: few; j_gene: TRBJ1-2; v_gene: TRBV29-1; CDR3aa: CSVASRSAVSNYGYTF; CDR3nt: TGCAGCGTCGCGAGCAGGTCCGCTGTTTCTAACTATGGCTACACCTTC
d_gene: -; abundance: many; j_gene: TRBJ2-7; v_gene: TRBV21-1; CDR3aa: CASSKNPHLDSPYEQYF; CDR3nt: TGTGCCAGCAGCAAAAACCCCCACCTGGACTCACCCTACGAGCAGTACTTC
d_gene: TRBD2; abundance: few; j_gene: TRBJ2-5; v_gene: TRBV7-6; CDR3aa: CASSLTSGSRRETQYF; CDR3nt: TGTGCCAGCAGCTTAACGAGCGGGAGTAGGCGAGAGACCCAGTACTTC
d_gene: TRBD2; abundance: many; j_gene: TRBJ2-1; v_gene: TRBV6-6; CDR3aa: CASSYLRGTSGGNEQFF; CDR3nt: TGTGCCAGCAGTTACTTACGTGGGACTAGCGGGGGGAATGAGCAGTTCTTC
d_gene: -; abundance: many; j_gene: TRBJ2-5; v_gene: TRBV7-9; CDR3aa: CASSPPFGRGETQYF; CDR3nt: TGTGCCAGCAGCCCCCCGTTCGGTCGAGGAGAGACCCAGTACTTC
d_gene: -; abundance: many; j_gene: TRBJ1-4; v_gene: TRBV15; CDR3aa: CATSRDRTANEKLFF; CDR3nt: TGTGCCACCAGCAGAGATCGTACAGCCAATGAAAAACTGTTTTTT
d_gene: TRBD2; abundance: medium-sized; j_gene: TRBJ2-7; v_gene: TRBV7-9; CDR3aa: CASSLGSSGTYEQYF; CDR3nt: TGTGCCAGCAGCTTAGGATCTAGCGGGACCTACGAGCAGTACTTC
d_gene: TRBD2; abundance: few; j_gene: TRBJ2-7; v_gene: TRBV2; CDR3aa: CASSEGLAAYEQYF; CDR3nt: TGTGCCAGCAGTGAGGGACTAGCGGCCTACGAGCAGTACTTC
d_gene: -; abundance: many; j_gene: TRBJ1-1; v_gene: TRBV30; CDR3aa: CAWRGRVAFEAFF; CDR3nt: TGTGCCTGGAGGGGACGGGTGGCATTTGAAGCTTTCTTT
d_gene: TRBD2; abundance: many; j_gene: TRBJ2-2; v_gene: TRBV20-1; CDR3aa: CSARAGLAGVTGELFF; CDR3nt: TGCAGTGCTAGGGCAGGGTTAGCGGGTGTCACCGGGGAGCTGTTTTTT
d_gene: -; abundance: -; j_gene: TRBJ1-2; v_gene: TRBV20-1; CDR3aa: CSARDSRQVLGYTF; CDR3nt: TGCAGTGCTAGAGATAGTCGGCAGGTGCTTGGCTACACCTTC
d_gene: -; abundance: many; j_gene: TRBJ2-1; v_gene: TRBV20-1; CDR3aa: CSARVQDRIPFYNEQFF; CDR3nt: TGCAGTGCTAGAGTCCAGGACCGCATCCCCTTCTACAATGAGCAGTTCTTC
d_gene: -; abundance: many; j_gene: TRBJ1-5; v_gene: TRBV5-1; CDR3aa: CASSLYPGAGNQPQHF; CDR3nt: TGCGCCAGCAGCTTGTATCCGGGGGCAGGCAATCAGCCCCAGCATTTT
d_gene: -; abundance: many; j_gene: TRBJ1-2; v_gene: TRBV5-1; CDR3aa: CASSLGRGTTKNYGYTF; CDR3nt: TGCGCCAGCAGCTTGGGGAGGGGGACAACTAAAAACTATGGCTACACCTTC
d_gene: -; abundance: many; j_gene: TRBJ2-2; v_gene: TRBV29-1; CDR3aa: CSVTNTGELFF; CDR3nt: TGCAGCGTGACGAACACCGGGGAGCTGTTTTTT
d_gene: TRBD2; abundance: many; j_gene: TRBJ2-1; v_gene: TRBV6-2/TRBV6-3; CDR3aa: CASREAGGSYNEQFF; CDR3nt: TGTGCCAGCAGAGAAGCGGGGGGCTCCTACAATGAGCAGTTCTTC
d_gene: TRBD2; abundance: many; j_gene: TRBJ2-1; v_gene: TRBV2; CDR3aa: CASSERRGAYNEQFF; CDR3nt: TGTGCCAGCAGTGAACGGCGGGGGGCCTACAATGAGCAGTTCTTC
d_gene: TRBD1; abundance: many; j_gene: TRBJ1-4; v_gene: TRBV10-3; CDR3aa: CAIRGTDNEKLFF; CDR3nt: TGTGCCATCAGGGGGACAGATAATGAAAAACTGTTTTTT
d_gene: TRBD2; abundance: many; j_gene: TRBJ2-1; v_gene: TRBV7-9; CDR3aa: CASSLRRGADNEQFF; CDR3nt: TGTGCCAGCAGCTTAAGGCGGGGGGCCGACAATGAGCAGTTCTTC
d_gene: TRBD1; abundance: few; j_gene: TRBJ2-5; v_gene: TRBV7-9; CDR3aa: CASSWEQGNHQETQYF; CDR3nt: TGTGCCAGCAGCTGGGAACAGGGGAATCACCAAGAGACCCAGTACTTC
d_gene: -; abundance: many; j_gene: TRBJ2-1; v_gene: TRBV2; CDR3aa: CASSEEGGYNEQFF; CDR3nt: TGTGCCAGCAGTGAAGAGGGGGGCTACAATGAGCAGTTCTTC
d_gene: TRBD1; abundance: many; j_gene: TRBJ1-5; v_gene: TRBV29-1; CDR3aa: CSVEEGTGEQPQHF; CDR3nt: TGCAGCGTTGAAGAAGGGACAGGGGAGCAGCCCCAGCATTTT
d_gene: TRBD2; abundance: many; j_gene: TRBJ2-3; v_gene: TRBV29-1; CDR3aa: CSVARTSGGIADTQYF; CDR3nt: TGCAGCGTTGCTAGGACTAGCGGGGGGATTGCAGATACGCAGTATTTT
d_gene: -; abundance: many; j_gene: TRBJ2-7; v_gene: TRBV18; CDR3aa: CASSLLRGAQYEQYF; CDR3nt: TGTGCCAGCTCCCTTCTGAGGGGAGCACAGTACGAGCAGTACTTC
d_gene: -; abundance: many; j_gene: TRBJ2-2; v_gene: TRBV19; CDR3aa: CASRTETEGAGELFF; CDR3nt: TGTGCCAGTAGGACCGAAACCGAGGGGGCCGGGGAGCTGTTTTTT
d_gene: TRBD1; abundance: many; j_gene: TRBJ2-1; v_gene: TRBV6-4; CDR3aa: CASSVGQGKNEQFF; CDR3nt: TGTGCCAGCAGTGTGGGACAGGGGAAGAATGAGCAGTTCTTC
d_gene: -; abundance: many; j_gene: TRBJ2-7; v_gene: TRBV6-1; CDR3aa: CASSDTGPGYEQYF; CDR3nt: TGTGCCAGCAGTGATACAGGCCCGGGGTACGAGCAGTACTTC
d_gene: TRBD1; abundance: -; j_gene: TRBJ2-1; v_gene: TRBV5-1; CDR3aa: CAISSEPGQGWSYNEQFF; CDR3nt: TGCGCCATCAGCTCCGAACCGGGACAGGGGTGGAGCTACAATGAGCAGTTCTTC
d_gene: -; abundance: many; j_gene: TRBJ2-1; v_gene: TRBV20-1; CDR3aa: CSADRTSYNGQFF; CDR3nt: TGCAGTGCCGACCGGACATCCTACAATGGGCAGTTCTTC
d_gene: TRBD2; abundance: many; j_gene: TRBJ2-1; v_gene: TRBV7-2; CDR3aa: CASSRRGGSYNEQFF; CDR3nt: TGTGCCAGCAGCCGGCGGGGGGGCTCCTACAATGAGCAGTTCTTC
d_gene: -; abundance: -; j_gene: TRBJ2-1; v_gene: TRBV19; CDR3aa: CASSRGQTYNEQFF; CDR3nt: TGTGCCAGTAGTAGAGGACAGACCTACAATGAGCAGTTCTTC